This TCR beta chain is drawn from a study of blood T cell repertoires in COVID-19. About the research overall: Spain, Italy and the United States supplied samples that represented acute and convalescent COVID-19. The cDNA or gDNA used as material had been derived from T cells, B-cell-depleted T cells, or PBMCs.

How the authors handled the data: Scientists estimated how many nucleated cells there were by amplifying reference gene primers. The method was immunoSEQ multiplex PCR; TCRdb's version includes in-frame clones alone and lacks a portion of them. The V and J calls and clone size come from that table; D and trimming were worked out from the DNA. The top ten clones hold under 0.6% of a sample with 100,000 or so clones, approximately 88% of them seen once. CDR3 length: 15 amino acids. Germline values: CDR1 MNHEY, CDR2 SVGAGI. Trimming left V 5 bases short and J 6 bases short, with 20 bases between. This receptor was obtained from a man aged 60 to 69 with acute or convalescent COVID-19. Material for sequencing was peripheral blood. This sequence joins TRBV6-5 and TRBJ2-7, with D possibly TRBD1 on 5 matching bases. The CDR3 nucleotides read TGTGCCAGCAGTAACCTACAAGACAGTATCGTCGAGCAGTACTTC. It yields the protein CASSNLQDSIVEQYF.